A single sample is the source of the 22 T cell receptor beta chains below, sequenced in a study of blood T cell repertoires in COVID-19. Profiling relied on immunoSEQ multiplex PCR, and the TCRdb table lists in-frame clones only, not all of them. The sample lists about 190,000 clones, around nine tenths occurring once. Sequencing was performed on peripheral blood. These receptors were obtained from a woman between 18 and 29 years old who had recovered from COVID-19.

This chain joins TRBV5-1 and TRBJ2-2, with 8 bases lining up with TRBD2. V was pared by 4 bases and J by 6 bases, with 11 bases of the junction left unmatched. The length of the CDR3 is 16 residues. Germline assignment: CDR1 SGHRS and CDR2 YFSETQ. CDR3 protein: CASSPSGTRRPGELFF. For the CDR3, the DNA is TGCGCCAGCAGCCCCTCCGGGACTAGAAGGCCCGGGGAGCTGTTTTTT.

The table lists this clone with a few counts. The chain joins TRBV12-2 to TRBJ1-2. TRBV12-2 is a listed pseudogene. This CDR3 is built from 14 residues. The DNA for the CDR3 is TGTGCAAGTCGCTTCGGGGATGTACACTATGGCTACACCTTC. It translates to CASRFGDVHYGYTF.

The chain couples TRBV27 to TRBJ2-1; possible D gene TRBD2, 5 bases. Trimming left V 2 bases short and J 4 bases short, with 12 bases between. The germline V gene encodes CDR1 MNHEY and CDR2 SMNVEV (reference sequence). This CDR3 contains 15 residues. This CDR3 is CASSLVPVAYNEQFF. The CDR3 nucleotides are TGTGCCAGCAGTTTAGTGCCCGTAGCGTACAATGAGCAGTTCTTC.

This sequence joins TRBV4-3 and TRBJ2-1, with 16 nucleotides matching TRBD2. Per the germline V gene, CDR1 is LGHNA and CDR2 is YSLEER. The CDR3 runs 17 residues. The J segment lost 6 bases and the V segment lost 3 bases, leaving 5 bases of the junction unmatched. CDR3 residues: CASSHGTSGRALNEQFF. The CDR3 nucleotides are TGCGCCAGCAGCCACGGGACTAGCGGGAGGGCACTCAATGAGCAGTTCTTC.

V usage is TRBV29-1 and J usage is TRBJ1-1, with a possible D match to TRBD1 (5 bases). Germline CDR1 reads SQVTM; CDR2 reads ANQGSEA. Deletions cut 3 bases from V and 4 bases from J, with 12 bases between. The CDR3 runs 13 residues. CDR3 loop: CSVEVREGTEAFF. In DNA form, the CDR3 reads TGCAGCGTTGAGGTCAGGGAGGGCACTGAAGCTTTCTTT.

The chain recombines TRBV7-8 with TRBJ2-5, with a tentative D call TRBD2 (6 bases). The CDR3 sequence is 16 residues long. The V end was cut by 1 base, the J end by 3 bases, with 15 bases between. Germline-derived CDR1 and CDR2 are SGHVS and FQNEAQ. The CDR3 DNA reads as TGTGCCAGCAGCTTAGTACGATGGGACTCTAAAGAGACCCAGTACTTC. Its protein product is CASSLVRWDSKETQYF.

V gene TRBV19 combines with J gene TRBJ1-1, with D maybe TRBD1 (6 bases). The germline gives CDR1 LNHDA, CDR2 SQIVND (reference sequence). V was shortened by 6 bases and J by 10 bases, with 12 bases between the two germline ends. CDR3 length equals 11 residues. CDR3 region: CASRREGGAFF. For the CDR3, the DNA is TGTGCCAGTAGGCGAGAAGGGGGAGCTTTCTTT.

The V gene is TRBV19, the J gene TRBJ1-1; D may be TRBD1 (5 bases). The germline V gene encodes CDR1 LNHDA and CDR2 SQIVND (reference sequence). The CDR3 has 17 amino acids. With 5 bases removed from V and 1 base from J, the gap between germline ends came to 20 bases. The CDR3: CASSPHLVGHANTEAFF. Here the CDR3 DNA reads TGTGCCAGTAGTCCCCACTTAGTTGGACATGCGAACACTGAAGCTTTCTTT.

This rearrangement joins TRBV19 to TRBJ1-1; TRBD1 might be the D (6 bases). CDR1 is LNHDA and CDR2 is SQIVND in the germline V gene (reference sequence). The CDR3 is made up of 15 amino acids. V lost 6 bases and J lost 4, with 18 bases in between. CDR3 sequence: CASRQVQGSATEAFF. The CDR3 nucleotides are TGTGCCAGTAGGCAAGTACAGGGTTCGGCCACTGAAGCTTTCTTT. The full variable domain, completed using reference TRBV19 and TRBJ1-1, is DGGITQSPKYLFRKEGQNVTLSCEQNLNHDAMYWYRQDPGQGLRLIYYSQIVNDFQKGDIAEGYSVSREKKESFPLTVTSAQKNPTAFYLCASRQVQGSATEAFFGQGTRLTVV.

V usage is TRBV20-1 and J usage is TRBJ2-5, with D unclear. This CDR3 comprises 10 residues. V was pared by 5 bases and J by 5 bases, with 6 bases between. Germline lookup yields CDR1 DFQATT and CDR2 SNEGSKA (reference sequence). The CDR3 reads CSASHETQYF. Written as DNA, the CDR3 is TGCAGTGCTTCCCATGAGACCCAGTACTTC.

The sample holds one count of this clone. The V call is TRBV7-9, the J call TRBJ2-3; TRBD2 is a possible D gene (6 bases). V was trimmed by 5 bases and J by 2 bases, leaving 17 bases between them. The CDR3 length is 16 residues. CDR1 and CDR2 from the germline V gene are SEHNR and FQNEAQ (reference sequence). This chain's CDR3 is CASSPGQAGPTDTQYF. In nucleotides, the CDR3 is TGTGCCAGCAGCCCCGGGCAGGCGGGGCCCACAGATACGCAGTATTTT. Full variable domain (outside the CDR3, taken from reference TRBV7-9 and TRBJ2-3): DTGVSQNPRHKITKRGQNVTFRCDPISEHNRLYWYRQTLGQGPEFLTYFQNEAQLEKSRLLSDRFSAERPKGSFSTLEIQRTEQGDSAMYLCASSPGQAGPTDTQYFGPGTRLTVL.

The CDR3 DNA follows: TGTGCCAGCAGCTTAACGGGGACAGCTTCTGGCTACACCTTC. Translating gives CASSLTGTASGYTF. The chain carries TRBV28 and TRBJ1-2, with 7 positions matching TRBD1. The CDR3 extends over 14 amino acids. CDR1 and CDR2 from the germline V gene are MDHEN and SYDVKM. Unmatched junction bases numbered 11, after V lost 6 bases and J lost 7 bases.

A single count supports this clone. The J gene is TRBJ2-3, the V gene TRBV2, with 7 positions matching TRBD1. Germline V gene lookup returns CDR1 SNHLY and CDR2 FYNNEI. The CDR3 sequence is 23 residues long. Trimming took 5 bases from V and 0 from J; bases not matched to a gene: 29. In DNA, the CDR3 is TGTGCCAGCAGTAGAAGTGCCAGGGGGTTCCCTTTTCGAGCCGCATTTAGCACAGATACGCAGTATTTT. Its translation is CASSRSARGFPFRAAFSTDTQYF.

The chain joins TRBV27 to TRBJ2-7; 7 nucleotides agree with TRBD1. Germline V gene sequence: CDR1 MNHEY, CDR2 SMNVEV (reference sequence). CDR3 length equals 13 residues. Trimming took 5 bases from V and 11 from J; bases not matched to a gene: 12. CDR3 bases: TGTGCCAGCAGTGGACGGACAGGCCAGGGGGAGTACGTC. Translated: CASSGRTGQGEYV.

The rearrangement links TRBV20-1 to TRBJ2-2, with 7 bases identical to TRBD1. Germline CDR1 DFQATT, CDR2 SNEGSKA (reference sequence). V was clipped by 6 bases and J by 7 bases; unmatched bases: 2. This CDR3 contains 11 residues. CDR3 nucleotide sequence: TGCAGTGCCACAGGGGTCGGGGAGCTGTTTTTT. It encodes CSATGVGELFF.

V and J are TRBV7-2 and TRBJ2-2; TRBD2 agrees at 16 bases. The V and J ends lost 5 bases and 5 bases, in that order; junction bases with no gene match: 5. CDR3 length equals 17 residues. Germline assignment: CDR1 SGHTA and CDR2 FQGNSA. CDR3 amino acids: CASSLGLAGGRTGELFF. The DNA of the CDR3 is TGTGCCAGCAGCCTGGGACTAGCGGGAGGGCGGACCGGGGAGCTGTTTTTT.

J is TRBJ2-7 and V is TRBV10-3, with D possibly matching TRBD2 (7 bases). The germline gives CDR1 ENHRY, CDR2 SYGVKD. The CDR3 spans 12 residues. The CDR3 is CALGEGVSEQYF. CDR3 nucleotides: TGTGCGTTGGGGGAGGGGGTATCCGAGCAGTACTTC.

Relative to its sample, this clone is medium-sized. The chain recombines TRBV19 with TRBJ2-7, with TRBD1 as a possible D gene (6 bases). The germline V gene has CDR1 LNHDA and CDR2 SQIVND (reference sequence). This CDR3 contains 18 residues. The DNA for the CDR3 is TGTGCCAATAGTAGCTCGGGACACAATTCCGTTGGGTCCTACGAGCAGTACGTC. This translates into CANSSSGHNSVGSYEQYV.

The chain recombines TRBV9 with TRBJ2-5; a weak D match, TRBD2 (7 bases). This CDR3 has 14 amino acids. In germline, CDR1 is SGDLS, CDR2 YYNGEE. Trimming took 2 bases from V and 5 from J, leaving 13 bases between them. The CDR3 is CASSVGGAGETQYF. CDR3 bases: TGTGCCAGCAGCGTTGGGGGGGCTGGGGAGACCCAGTACTTC.

The chain combines TRBV4-2 with TRBJ2-1; 9 nucleotides agree with TRBD2. With 0 bases clipped from V and 6 bases from J, the junction kept 9 bases outside the gene matches. The CDR3 is made up of 17 amino acids. Germline V gives CDR1 LGHNA, CDR2 YNFKEQ. The CDR3: CASSQEASGTSPNEQFF. The CDR3 DNA is TGTGCCAGCAGCCAAGAAGCATCCGGGACTAGCCCCAATGAGCAGTTCTTC.

This chain links TRBV19 with TRBJ1-1, with D possibly being TRBD1 (6 bases). The CDR3 loop spans 14 amino acids. Trimming shortened V by 7 bases and J by 4 bases, and 16 bases separated the two germline ends. Germline-derived CDR1 and CDR2 are LNHDA and SQIVND (reference sequence). The CDR3: CASNPEGRGTEAFF. The CDR3 DNA reads TGTGCCAGTAATCCCGAGGGCAGGGGCACTGAAGCTTTCTTT.

The V gene is TRBV7-8, the J gene TRBJ1-6, with D possibly matching TRBD1 (5 bases). V was cut by 8 bases and J by 3 bases, with 26 bases left in between. Germline V gene data show CDR1 as SGHVS and CDR2 as FQNEAQ. The CDR3 sequence is 19 residues long. The CDR3, as DNA: TGTGCCAGCTTCCGACTCAGGGTCCCAATTCTAAACTATAATTCACCCCTCCACTTT. Its translation is CASFRLRVPILNYNSPLHF.